The present entry profiles one TCR beta chain with its context. Its antigen target is currently unknown. The record has no base qualities; no much larger clone is one base away. Dicing about 18-55 mg of tumor tissue typically gave a DNA yield of more than 2.5 ug. The study profiled bulk TCR beta-chain repertoires in matched peripheral blood, tumor and adjacent normal breast tissue taken from approximately 15 patients with early-stage breast cancer. After resection, tumor tissue identified by eye was cut out and put into prechilled RNAlater. Using a TissueLyser II, 20-50 mg of tumor tissue was diced and homogenized in RLTplus buffer with beta-mercaptoethanol and antifoaming agent. The Qiagen AllPrep DNA/RNA Mini kit was used for genomic DNA extraction. Each sample was amplified as two independent genomic DNA replicates: around 0.45 ug for blood and roughly 1.4 ug for tumor or normal breast. Following the manufacturer's instructions, the ImmunoSeq Intro kit was used to carry out TCRB sequencing on genomic DNA. The multiplex PCR ran for about 31 cycles using proprietary primers and spike-in control sequences for absolute quantification. An 87-bp fragment spanning the CDR3 and flanking V and J genes was sequenced with single-end 150-bp reads. Seven samples, each with two replicates, were multiplexed per lane of an Illumina MiSeq using version 3.0 chemistry. Regarding the original processing steps: Raw data were processed by the vendor's proprietary pipeline, with both replicates merged into one result per sample. To define clonotypes, the study grouped productive rearrangements that shared the V-gene family, CDR3 amino acid sequence and J-gene segment. Clonality was calculated as 1 minus the normalized Shannon entropy (Pielou evenness) of TCRB abundances. T cell density was estimated by dividing total templates by the number of input cells inferred from the DNA input amount. Recon was used with default parameters to estimate total repertoire diversity and clonality. A clonotype was considered tumor-enriched if its abundance in tumor exceeded 0.1% and was at least 32-fold higher than its abundance in normal breast. The table comes from immuneACCESS by way of TCRdb, which keeps in-frame sequences with V and J called. Part of the clones is missing from these tables; in studies checked, under half for an unresolved V gene and the rest for unknown reasons. V and J calls and clone size are as listed in that table; D and trimming were resolved from the DNA. This sample gives about 25,000 clones in total; over 60% of them show up just once. Around 9.5% of the sample is held by the ten biggest clonotypes.

For this chain, trimming is 7 bases at the V end and 4 bases at the J end, and the number of junction bases without a gene match is 4. CDR1 and CDR2 are read off the germline V gene (reference sequence) as LNHDA and SQIVND. The CDR3, cysteine through phenylalanine, is 13 amino acids long. The CDR3 DNA has 39 bases and is translated from base 1. The data originate from a study of early stage breast cancer tumors (dated by TCRdb to 2016 to 2017). Concerning the study at large: Of the 15 to 20 invasive breast tumors, roughly eleven were found to be estrogen receptor-positive, progesterone receptor-positive and HER2-negative. About 65% of the 12 ER+/PR+/HER2- tumors were invasive ductal carcinomas, while the other four were invasive lobular carcinomas. The average read coverage per sample was around 10-fold. A total of 2 million to 3 million templates, representing almost 1,100,000 unique clonotypes, were detected across all samples. Here is what the overall study found, with its caveats: The small cohort size prevented analysis by tumor subtype. Repertoires from blood and normal breast were more alike than repertoires from blood and tumor, and in about 90% of the 16 patients, comparing each tissue with blood separated tumor from normal. Enriched TCRB sequences shared across patients were mostly commonly generated sequences, unlikely to play an important role in the tumor microenvironment. Chain pairing and functional markers such as CD4, CD8 and FOXP3 were not captured by bulk genomic DNA sequencing of unsorted cells. Roughly 2.7-fold higher T cell density and higher clonality were observed in tumors than in adjacent normal breast tissue.

The sequence derives from a person aged 55 to 70 with breast cancer. In this chain, TRBV19 is recombined with TRBJ1-5; TRBD1 agrees with 7 junctional bases. Input material: breast tumor tissue. CDR3 sequence: CASMGGQNQPQHF. The DNA sequence follows: TGTGCCAGTATGGGGGGACAGAATCAGCCCCAGCATTTT.